The source of this T cell receptor (beta chain) is a study of shared clonotypes between healthy human individuals. In the sorted-subset replicate PCRs, approximately 200 ng DNA, 25,000 to 35,000 T cell genomes, was used. Method: immunoSEQ multiplex PCR; TCRdb's copy keeps in-frame clones and lacks some. The sample comprises 800,000 or so clones, about 96% of which are singletons, and under 0.3% rests with the top ten. General study findings and limits: A handful of donors shared around 5.1% of their naive CD4 clonotypes. The represented genetic and exposure-history diversity was limited by the small number of donors. Memory subsets generally showed lower estimated richness than naive subsets.

About this clone itself: Its matching antigen is unknown.

CD45RO-negative cells were positively selected for CCR7, leaving out terminally differentiated effector memory CD45RA+ cells. This CDR3 contains 16 residues. Germline CDR1 and CDR2: SGHRS and YFSETQ. V dropped 2 bases and J dropped 0 bases, with 11 bases sitting between them. Sample: naive CD8+ T cells sorted from blood. This TCR was sampled from a man aged 25-45 years in good health. J is TRBJ2-2 and V is TRBV5-1, with a tentative D call TRBD1 (5 bases). The CDR3 nucleotides read TGCGCCAGCAGCTTCTGGGGCGTCGCGAACACCGGGGAGCTGTTTTTT. It specifies CASSFWGVANTGELFF.